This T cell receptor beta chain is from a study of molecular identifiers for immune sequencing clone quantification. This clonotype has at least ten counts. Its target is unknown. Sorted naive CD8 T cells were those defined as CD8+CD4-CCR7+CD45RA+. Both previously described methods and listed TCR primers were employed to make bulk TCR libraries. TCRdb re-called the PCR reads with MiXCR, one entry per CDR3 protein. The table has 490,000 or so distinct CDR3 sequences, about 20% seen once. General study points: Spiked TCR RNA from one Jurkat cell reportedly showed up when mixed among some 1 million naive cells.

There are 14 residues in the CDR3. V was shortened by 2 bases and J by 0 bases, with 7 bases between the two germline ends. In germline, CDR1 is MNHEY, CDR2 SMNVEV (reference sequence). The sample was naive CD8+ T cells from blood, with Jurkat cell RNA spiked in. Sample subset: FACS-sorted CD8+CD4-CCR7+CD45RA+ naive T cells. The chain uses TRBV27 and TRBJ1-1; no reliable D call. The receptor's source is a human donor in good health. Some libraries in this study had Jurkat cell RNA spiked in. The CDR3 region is CASSLGGMNTEAFF. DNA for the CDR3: TGTGCCAGCAGTTTAGGAGGGATGAACACTGAAGCTTTCTTT.